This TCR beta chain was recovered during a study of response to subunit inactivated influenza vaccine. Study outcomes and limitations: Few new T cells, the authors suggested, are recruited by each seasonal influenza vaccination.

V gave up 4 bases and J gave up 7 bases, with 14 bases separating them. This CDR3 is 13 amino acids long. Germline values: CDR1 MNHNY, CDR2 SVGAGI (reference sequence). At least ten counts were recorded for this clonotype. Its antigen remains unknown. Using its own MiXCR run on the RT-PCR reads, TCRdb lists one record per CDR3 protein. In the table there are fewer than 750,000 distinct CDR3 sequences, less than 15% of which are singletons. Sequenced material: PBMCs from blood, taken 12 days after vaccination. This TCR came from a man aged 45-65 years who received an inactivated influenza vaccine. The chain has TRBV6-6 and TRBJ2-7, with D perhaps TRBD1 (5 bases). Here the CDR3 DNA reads TGTGCCAGCAGTTGGACCGGACCAGGGGAGCAGTACTTC. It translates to CASSWTGPGEQYF.